This TCR beta chain was identified during a study of PD-1 blockade in classical Hodgkin lymphoma. Study-level results: Lower baseline TCR diversity was reported for newly diagnosed patients than for healthy donors. Why the repertoires differ is still unclear, perhaps disease activity or prior therapy.

The protocol was immunoSEQ multiplex PCR, while the TCRdb copy is restricted to in-frame clones and leaves out a portion. The repertoire includes more than 140,000 clones, just under 80% of them detected once, and roughly 10% sits in the top ten. After autologous stem cell transplantation all patients relapsed, and prior brentuximab vedotin exposure differed between cohorts. The CDR3 has 14 amino acids. V lost 0 bases, J lost 10 bases, and 13 bases lay in between. The germline CDR1 and CDR2 sequences are SGHTA and FQGNSA. Comments on this clone: Its antigen remains unidentified.

The specimen comprised peripheral blood mononuclear cells (PBMCs), sampled before the second cycle of nivolumab. This chain connects TRBV7-2 to TRBJ2-1; maybe TRBD2 (6 bases). The sequence was collected from a human donor with classical Hodgkin lymphoma. The DNA for the CDR3 is TGTGCCAGCAGCTTAGCGATACTAGCAGGCGAGCAGTTCTTC. It specifies CASSLAILAGEQFF.